This is a list of T cell receptor beta chains from one sample in a study of shared clonotypes between healthy human individuals. Measured with immunoSEQ multiplex PCR; TCRdb has only the in-frame clones, and not every one. This repertoire shows roughly 2.1 million clones, about 92% found once; its top ten account for 1.5% to 2%. The sequenced material came from naive CD8+ T cells from PBMCs. The receptor source for this set is a man aged 18 to 35 in good health. Some clones in this sample may be carry-over from other donors' samples. The conserved cysteine and the conserved F or W are not part of the CDR3 here. Fields, in order: V gene, J gene, D gene, clone size, CDR3 protein. The D gene is left open where the match is weak. Not every row has a clone size; where given, it reads once, few, many or a size class.

v_call: TRBV19
j_call: TRBJ2-7
d_call: NA
clone_size: NA
cdr3_aa: ASSTHRDPYEQY

v_call: TRBV7-9
j_call: TRBJ2-1
d_call: NA
clone_size: NA
cdr3_aa: ASSRLPDNEQF

v_call: TRBV9
j_call: TRBJ2-3
d_call: TRBD2
clone_size: NA
cdr3_aa: ASSPRLAAYTQY

v_call: TRBV10-3
j_call: TRBJ1-2
d_call: TRBD1
clone_size: NA
cdr3_aa: AISLDRVKDGYT

v_call: TRBV6-1
j_call: TRBJ2-7
d_call: NA
clone_size: NA
cdr3_aa: ASSDYKEDSYEQY

v_call: TRBV11-2
j_call: TRBJ1-5
d_call: NA
clone_size: NA
cdr3_aa: ASSWSPNSNQPQH

v_call: TRBV6-5
j_call: TRBJ2-1
d_call: TRBD2
clone_size: NA
cdr3_aa: ASSTTSAEQF

v_call: TRBV7-9
j_call: TRBJ2-3
d_call: NA
clone_size: NA
cdr3_aa: ASSLYGWADTQY

v_call: TRBV2
j_call: TRBJ2-5
d_call: NA
clone_size: NA
cdr3_aa: ASSEVDTQPKETQY

v_call: TRBV10-3
j_call: TRBJ2-2
d_call: NA
clone_size: NA
cdr3_aa: AIRENGELF

v_call: TRBV9
j_call: TRBJ1-2
d_call: NA
clone_size: NA
cdr3_aa: ASSVATGFNGYT

v_call: TRBV29-1
j_call: TRBJ1-1
d_call: TRBD1
clone_size: NA
cdr3_aa: SVGTGWVTEAF

v_call: TRBV28
j_call: TRBJ1-1
d_call: TRBD1
clone_size: NA
cdr3_aa: ATNRGGNTEAF

v_call: TRBV6-5
j_call: TRBJ2-7
d_call: TRBD2
clone_size: NA
cdr3_aa: ASSLAGEYEQY

v_call: TRBV28
j_call: TRBJ2-5
d_call: TRBD2
clone_size: NA
cdr3_aa: ASKSETSGRGKETQY

v_call: TRBV9
j_call: TRBJ2-5
d_call: NA
clone_size: NA
cdr3_aa: ASSVGVGRQETQY

v_call: TRBV5-1
j_call: TRBJ2-7
d_call: NA
clone_size: NA
cdr3_aa: ASSFGRAYEQY

v_call: TRBV7-8
j_call: TRBJ1-5
d_call: TRBD1
clone_size: NA
cdr3_aa: ASSLGQGDQPQH

v_call: TRBV4-1
j_call: TRBJ1-1
d_call: NA
clone_size: NA
cdr3_aa: ASSLRTVNTEAF

v_call: TRBV7-9
j_call: TRBJ2-7
d_call: TRBD1
clone_size: once
cdr3_aa: ASSHPGQGTYEQY

v_call: TRBV18
j_call: TRBJ1-5
d_call: NA
clone_size: NA
cdr3_aa: ASSPEQGGQPQH

v_call: TRBV5-4
j_call: TRBJ2-7
d_call: TRBD1
clone_size: NA
cdr3_aa: ASSLGDPGQGVEQY

v_call: TRBV7-9
j_call: TRBJ2-3
d_call: NA
clone_size: NA
cdr3_aa: ASSSGSRTDTQY

v_call: TRBV28
j_call: TRBJ2-1
d_call: TRBD2
clone_size: NA
cdr3_aa: ASNILREGYRYEQF

v_call: TRBV27
j_call: TRBJ2-7
d_call: NA
clone_size: few
cdr3_aa: ASSLSIGQELYEQY

v_call: TRBV28
j_call: TRBJ1-1
d_call: TRBD1
clone_size: NA
cdr3_aa: ASSPRTGYMNTEAF

v_call: TRBV21-1
j_call: TRBJ2-7
d_call: NA
clone_size: NA
cdr3_aa: ASSNGDRGRYEQY

v_call: TRBV7-9
j_call: TRBJ2-3
d_call: NA
clone_size: NA
cdr3_aa: ASSLVWTDTQY

v_call: TRBV15
j_call: TRBJ2-5
d_call: NA
clone_size: NA
cdr3_aa: ATSRDAYSQETQY

v_call: TRBV5-1
j_call: TRBJ1-1
d_call: TRBD1
clone_size: few
cdr3_aa: ASSYAGPTGRGTEAF

v_call: TRBV28
j_call: TRBJ2-1
d_call: TRBD1
clone_size: NA
cdr3_aa: ASGVRGQHYNEQF

v_call: TRBV11-2
j_call: TRBJ1-2
d_call: NA
clone_size: NA
cdr3_aa: ASSLGGIDSNYGYT

v_call: TRBV19
j_call: TRBJ1-1
d_call: NA
clone_size: NA
cdr3_aa: ATSVGLGANTEAF

v_call: TRBV27
j_call: TRBJ2-7
d_call: NA
clone_size: NA
cdr3_aa: ASSLSAREVQY

v_call: TRBV4-2
j_call: TRBJ2-7
d_call: NA
clone_size: NA
cdr3_aa: ASSQDRNYEQY

v_call: TRBV27
j_call: TRBJ2-1
d_call: TRBD2
clone_size: NA
cdr3_aa: ASSSSVGLVFNEQF

v_call: TRBV5-1
j_call: TRBJ2-7
d_call: NA
clone_size: NA
cdr3_aa: ASSFTLRTADSYEQY

v_call: TRBV9
j_call: TRBJ2-1
d_call: NA
clone_size: once
cdr3_aa: ASSKNDEQF

v_call: TRBV13
j_call: TRBJ2-7
d_call: TRBD1
clone_size: few
cdr3_aa: ASSNRDRGYEQY

v_call: TRBV7-6
j_call: TRBJ1-1
d_call: TRBD1
clone_size: NA
cdr3_aa: ASSDGTGSNMNTEAF

v_call: TRBV10-3
j_call: TRBJ2-7
d_call: NA
clone_size: NA
cdr3_aa: AINPTKKDYEQY

v_call: TRBV4-1
j_call: TRBJ2-3
d_call: NA
clone_size: NA
cdr3_aa: ASSLSGGRGTDTQY

v_call: TRBV27
j_call: TRBJ2-7
d_call: NA
clone_size: NA
cdr3_aa: ASSWQGHYEQY

v_call: TRBV7-2
j_call: TRBJ2-7
d_call: TRBD1
clone_size: NA
cdr3_aa: ASSPGTGSYEQY